The 27 T cell receptor beta chains reported below all come from one sample, sequenced in a study of cytomegalovirus exposure and HLA in healthy donors. Sequencing was performed with immunoSEQ multiplex PCR; in TCRdb, only in-frame clones are kept and a portion is missing. The table has 200,000 to 250,000 clones, around nine tenths seen once. Sequencing was performed on PBMCs. The source is a woman aged 18 to 35 in good health and CMV-seronegative.

V gene TRBV27 combines with J gene TRBJ2-1; 7 bases map to TRBD2. The CDR3 totals 14 residues. The V gene end was trimmed by 8 bases and the J gene end by 5 bases; junction bases not matched to a gene: 9. Germline assignment: CDR1 MNHEY and CDR2 SMNVEV (reference sequence). The CDR3 here is CASSKRGDDNEQFF. The CDR3 region has the DNA TGTGCCAGCTCCAAGCGGGGTGATGACAATGAGCAGTTCTTC.

The gene calls are TRBV27 and TRBJ2-1; D uncertain. The CDR3 is 15 amino acids. Germline V gene lookup returns CDR1 MNHEY and CDR2 SMNVEV (reference sequence). V was shortened by 2 bases and J by 0 bases, with 8 bases between the two germline ends. The CDR3 coding sequence is TGTGCCAGCAGTTTAGCAGGCAGCTCCTACAATGAGCAGTTCTTC. This codes for CASSLAGSSYNEQFF.

This chain connects TRBV7-8 to TRBJ1-2; 8 positions match TRBD1. The V and J ends lost 1 base and 8 bases, in that order; junction bases with no gene match: 6. Germline CDR1 is SGHVS and CDR2 is FQNEAQ. CDR3 length equals 14 residues. In DNA, the CDR3 is TGTGCCAGCAGCTTAGAGCGGACAGGGTTCGGCTACACCTTC. Translation gives CASSLERTGFGYTF. The full variable domain, its missing parts supplied by reference TRBV7-8 and TRBJ1-2, is GAGVSQSPRYKVAKRGQDVALRCDPISGHVSLFWYQQALGQGPEFLTYFQNEAQLDKSGLPSDRFFAERPEGSVSTLKIQRTQQEDSAVYLCASSLERTGFGYTFGSGTRLTVV.

The chain's CDR3 is CASSELAGAKNIQYF. CDR3 sequence (DNA): TGTGCCAGCAGTGAACTAGCGGGAGCCAAAAACATTCAGTACTTC. The chain is built from TRBV6-1 and TRBJ2-4; the match to TRBD2 covers 8 bases. J lost 0 bases, V lost 2 bases, and 0 bases had no gene match. Germline-derived CDR1 and CDR2 are MNHNS and SASEGT. The CDR3 length is 15 residues.

This clone has more than one count but fewer than ten. This chain links TRBV5-4 with TRBJ2-7; maybe TRBD2 (6 bases). CDR1 is SGHNT and CDR2 is YYREEE in the germline V gene (reference sequence). There are 14 residues in the CDR3. V gave up 4 bases and J gave up 1 base, with 12 bases separating them. The CDR3 region is CASSGSGTSYEQYF. For the CDR3, the DNA is TGTGCCAGCAGCGGTAGCGGAACGTCCTACGAGCAGTACTTC.

Of note for this clone: This CDR3 is also generated by other DNA sequences in the sample. The chain joins TRBV27 to TRBJ2-1, with a weak D call TRBD1 (5 bases). Germline CDR1 MNHEY, CDR2 SMNVEV (reference sequence). The V end was cut by 2 bases, the J end by 7 bases, with 6 bases between. The CDR3 has 12 amino acids. In nucleotides, the CDR3 is TGTGCCAGCAGTTTACCAGGGAATGAGCAGTTCTTC. Protein: CASSLPGNEQFF.

The gene calls are TRBV27 and TRBJ2-5, with 9 bases that match TRBD2. CDR1 MNHEY and CDR2 SMNVEV come from the germline V gene (reference sequence). The length of the CDR3 is 13 residues. Trimming removed 6 bases from V and 5 bases from J; junction bases left unmatched: 4. CDR3 sequence (DNA): TGTGCCAGCAGGGCGGGGGGGTGGGAGACCCAGTACTTC. The encoded protein is CASRAGGWETQYF.

The rearrangement uses TRBV6-5 and TRBJ2-2; TRBD1 aligns across 9 bases. The CDR3 is 13 amino acids. V lost 10 bases and J lost 7; bases outside the gene matches: 7. CDR1 MNHEY and CDR2 SVGAGI come from the germline V gene. The CDR3 loop is CATTQGAGGELFF. DNA of the CDR3: TGTGCCACCACACAGGGGGCTGGCGGGGAGCTGTTTTTT.

The chain couples TRBV6-5 to TRBJ1-1; the D gene is possibly TRBD1 (5 bases). Germline CDR1 reads MNHEY; CDR2 reads SVGAGI. This CDR3 spans 14 amino acids. Trimming cost V 9 bases and J 4 bases, with 18 bases left between them. The CDR3 nucleotides are TGTGCCAGTTCCCCCGATCTAGGGGTCACTGAAGCTTTCTTT. Translated, it gives CASSPDLGVTEAFF.

This clone has only a few counts. The chain uses TRBV14 and TRBJ1-1, with a tentative D call TRBD1 (6 bases). This CDR3 spans 14 amino acids. Trimming took 3 bases from V and 0 from J, leaving 8 bases between them. Germline assignment: CDR1 SGHDN and CDR2 FVKESK. The CDR3: CASSHSGVNTEAFF. In DNA form, the CDR3 reads TGTGCCAGCAGCCACTCAGGGGTGAACACTGAAGCTTTCTTT.

The V gene is TRBV29-1, the J gene TRBJ2-7; 9 bases line up with TRBD2. This CDR3 has 15 amino acids. Germline-derived CDR1 and CDR2 are SQVTM and ANQGSEA. V shed 6 bases, J shed 0 bases, and the junction held 9 bases outside the gene matches. CDR3 in amino acids: CSVRGTSGLSYEQYF. CDR3 coding DNA: TGCAGCGTCCGGGGCACTAGCGGGCTCTCCTACGAGCAGTACTTC.

This clone was detected once. V is TRBV4-1 and J is TRBJ2-7, with TRBD1 matching 7 bases. There are 14 residues in the CDR3. Looked up from germline, CDR1 is MGHRA and CDR2 is YSYEKL. V lost 3 bases and J lost 0; bases outside the gene matches: 2. The CDR3 reads CASSQGQFSYEQYF. The CDR3 nucleotides are TGCGCCAGCAGCCAGGGACAGTTCTCCTACGAGCAGTACTTC.

The chain joins TRBV4-1 to TRBJ1-4; D is possibly TRBD1 (5 bases). Germline CDR1 MGHRA, CDR2 YSYEKL. With 4 bases removed from V and 3 bases from J, the gap between germline ends came to 12 bases. The CDR3 is made up of 15 amino acids. CDR3 sequence: CASSPREGANEKLFF. The CDR3 bases are TGCGCCAGCAGCCCAAGAGAAGGGGCTAATGAAAAACTGTTTTTT.

In its sample, this clone was seen a few times. The chain is built from TRBV18 and TRBJ2-5, with 7 positions matching TRBD1. The ends lost 6 bases at V and 0 bases at J; junction bases unmatched: 1. The CDR3 runs 13 residues. Germline CDR1 is KGHSH and CDR2 is LQKENI. Here the CDR3 reads CASSGTDQETQYF. In nucleotides, the CDR3 is TGTGCCAGCTCGGGGACAGACCAAGAGACCCAGTACTTC.

V is TRBV5-1 and J is TRBJ2-3, with TRBD2 identical over 8 bases. With V trimmed by 4 bases and J by 0 bases, 4 bases remained unmatched. Germline V gene lookup returns CDR1 SGHRS and CDR2 YFSETQ. The CDR3 has 15 amino acids. CDR3 sequence reads: CASSLSGTSTDTQYF. For the CDR3, the DNA is TGCGCCAGCAGCCTTAGCGGGACTAGCACAGATACGCAGTATTTT.

The chain is built from TRBV9 and TRBJ2-7, with 9 nucleotides matching TRBD1. With V trimmed by 3 bases and J by 7 bases, 5 bases remained unmatched. Germline V gene sequence: CDR1 SGDLS, CDR2 YYNGEE. The CDR3 is made up of 13 amino acids. This chain's CDR3 is CASSAGQGIEQYF. In DNA form, the CDR3 reads TGTGCCAGCAGCGCTGGACAGGGGATTGAGCAGTACTTC.

In regard to this clone: Because it lacks the conserved phenylalanine or tryptophan at the end, this CDR3 is likely a read error. The DNA is left out, because the CDR3 cannot be placed on it with certainty; the CDR3 is given as TCRdb lists it. This chain uses TRBV6-1 with TRBJ1-2; the table names TRBD1, a call not compared with the DNA. In germline, CDR1 is MNHNS, CDR2 SASEGT. The CDR3 comprises 8 residues, both ends counted. The CDR3 spells CASPGDSI.

V usage is TRBV4-1 and J usage is TRBJ1-1; D is uncertain. V was clipped by 3 bases and J by 1 base, with 9 bases between them. The length of the CDR3 is 14 residues. Germline V gene lookup returns CDR1 MGHRA and CDR2 YSYEKL. The CDR3 loop is CASSHQVGNTEAFF. For the CDR3, the DNA is TGCGCCAGCAGCCACCAGGTAGGGAACACTGAAGCTTTCTTT.

The CDR3 bases are TGTGCCATAGGCAGACGGGAGAACACCGGGGAGCTGTTTTTT. Translation gives CAIGRRENTGELFF. The chain joins TRBV19 to TRBJ2-2, with a weak D call TRBD2 (5 bases). The CDR3 length is 14 residues. V shed 10 bases and J shed 1 base, with 13 bases lying between them. Germline V gives CDR1 LNHDA, CDR2 SQIVND (reference sequence). The variable domain in full, with the rest retrieved from reference TRBV19 and TRBJ2-2, is DGGITQSPKYLFRKEGQNVTLSCEQNLNHDAMYWYRQDPGQGLRLIYYSQIVNDFQKGDIAEGYSVSREKKESFPLTVTSAQKNPTAFYLCAIGRRENTGELFFGEGSRLTVL.

The genes are TRBV4-1 and TRBJ1-5, with a tentative D call TRBD1 (6 bases). Trimming took off 2 bases at V and 3 bases at J, with 14 bases between the two ends. The CDR3 loop spans 16 amino acids. CDR1 is MGHRA, CDR2 YSYEKL, per germline. The CDR3 sequence is CASSQSLTGPNQPQHF. CDR3 DNA: TGCGCCAGCAGCCAAAGCCTAACAGGGCCCAATCAGCCCCAGCATTTT.

The rearrangement joins TRBV10-3 to TRBJ2-5; 9 bases agree with TRBD2. From germline, CDR1 is ENHRY and CDR2 SYGVKD. CDR3 length: 15 residues. Unmatched junction bases numbered 7, after V lost 3 bases and J lost 5 bases. CDR3 sequence: CAISDRGRARETQYF. DNA of the CDR3: TGTGCCATCAGTGACCGCGGGAGGGCCAGGGAGACCCAGTACTTC.

The chain combines TRBV11-2 with TRBJ1-2, with 9 bases that match TRBD1. Germline V CDR1 and CDR2: SGHAT, FQNNGV. The junction had 12 bases not matched to a gene; V was cut back by 5 bases and J by 8 bases. The length of the CDR3 is 15 residues. CDR3: CASSNLGQGLSGYTF. The CDR3 DNA sequence: TGTGCCAGCAGCAACCTGGGACAGGGCTTATCCGGCTACACCTTC.

Of note for this clone: The junction departs from germline at one end; a sequencing error may be responsible. This CDR3 is CASSLAVREEQFF. The CDR3 bases are TGTGCTAGCAGCTTAGCAGTGCGGGAGGAGCAGTTCTTC. The chain is built from TRBV7-7 and TRBJ2-1, with 7 nucleotides matching TRBD2. Germline CDR1 SSHAT, CDR2 FNYEAQ (reference sequence). CDR3 size: 13 residues.

V is TRBV6-5 and J is TRBJ2-7; D is possibly TRBD1 (5 bases). The germline V and J ends were trimmed by 0 bases and 0 bases, with 9 bases remaining between them. The CDR3 contains 15 residues. The germline CDR1 and CDR2 sequences are MNHEY and SVGAGI. The CDR3 nucleotides read TGTGCCAGCAGTTACTCCAGGGATCCCTCCTACGAGCAGTACTTC. This codes for CASSYSRDPSYEQYF.

As concerns this clone: The junction does not match germline at one end; this may be a read error. V gene TRBV19 combines with J gene TRBJ1-5; D not resolved. Per the germline V gene, CDR1 is LNHDA and CDR2 is SQIVND (reference sequence). This CDR3 contains 16 residues. CDR3 sequence reads: CVSSIAGAGYNQPQHF. DNA of the CDR3: TGTGTCAGTAGTATTGCTGGAGCGGGGTACAATCAGCCCCAGCATTTT.

The chain joins TRBV7-6 to TRBJ2-1, with D unresolved. Between the trimmed V and J ends, which lost 6 bases and 9 bases, there was a span of 9 bases. There are 11 residues in the CDR3. Germline V gene lookup returns CDR1 SGHVS and CDR2 FNYEAQ. The CDR3 coding sequence is TGTGCCAGCAGTCTAGGAAGTGAGCAGTTCTTC. Its translation: CASSLGSEQFF.

DNA for the CDR3: TGTGCCAGCAGTCGGACAGACAATAGCAATCAGCCCCAGCATTTT. This encodes CASSRTDNSNQPQHF. This chain links TRBV6-1 with TRBJ1-5; the D gene is possibly TRBD1 (6 bases). This CDR3 has 15 residues. The V end was cut by 5 bases, the J end by 0 bases, with 11 bases between. CDR1 MNHNS and CDR2 SASEGT come from the germline V gene.